This T cell receptor (beta chain) was sequenced for a study of shared clonotypes between healthy human individuals. Study-level points and caveats: Naive subsets, compared against memory subsets, generally had larger estimated richness values.

As regards this clone: Its specificity is unknown.

CD45RO negativity and positive selection for CCR7 defined naive CD8 cells, a population that excluded terminally differentiated effector memory CD45RA+ cells. The donor cohort consisted entirely of Caucasian adults residing in Nashville, Tennessee. Produced via immunoSEQ multiplex PCR; TCRdb's table is partial and in-frame only. The sample lists hundreds of thousands of clones, approximately 96% occurring once. The trim removed 6 bases at V and 4 bases at J, leaving 13 bases unmatched. This CDR3 comprises 16 residues. Germline lookup yields CDR1 MDHEN and CDR2 SYDVKM. The sequence derives from a woman in her 30s in good health. The sample comprised naive CD8+ T cells sorted from blood. V and J are TRBV28 and TRBJ2-5; TRBD2 aligns across 8 bases. The CDR3 sequence: CASRPGVAGLLETQYF. DNA for the CDR3: TGTGCCAGCAGACCCGGCGTAGCGGGGTTACTAGAGACCCAGTACTTC.